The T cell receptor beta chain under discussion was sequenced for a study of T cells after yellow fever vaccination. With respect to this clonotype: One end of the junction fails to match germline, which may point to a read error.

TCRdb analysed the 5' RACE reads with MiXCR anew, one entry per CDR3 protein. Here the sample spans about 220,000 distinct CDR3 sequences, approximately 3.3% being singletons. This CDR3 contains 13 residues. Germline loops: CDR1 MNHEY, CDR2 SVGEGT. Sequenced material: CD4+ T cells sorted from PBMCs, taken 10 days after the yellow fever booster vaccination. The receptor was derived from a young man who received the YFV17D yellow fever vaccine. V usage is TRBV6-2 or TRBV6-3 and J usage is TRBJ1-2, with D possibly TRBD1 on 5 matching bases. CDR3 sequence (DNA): TGTGCCAGCAGTTACTCGAGGTTGACCGGGGCGGAATTC. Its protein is CASSYSRLTGAEF.